Listed below are T cell receptor beta chains from one sample, sequenced in a study of human T cells and chemical hapten exposure. One entry per CDR3 protein, called by TCRdb with MiXCR from the RACE reads. The sample consists of more than 85,000 distinct CDR3 sequences, around 8.8% of them appearing once. The sample was whole blood, taken in connection with sensitization to the hapten diphenylcyclopropenone (DPC). The receptors stem from a man between 35 and 55 years old with alopecia areata. Some clones in this sample may be carry-over from other donors' samples. The CDR3 runs from the conserved cysteine through the conserved F or W. D genes are given only for firm matches. Size is omitted from some rows. Given values are once, few, many or a class for expanded clones.

clone_size j_call d_call v_call cdr3_nt cdr3_aa
- TRBJ2-1 TRBD2 TRBV20-1 TGCAGTGCTAGTCCCTTAGGACTAGCCGAAAGGATCCCCTACAATGAGCAGTTCTTC CSASPLGLAERIPYNEQFF
many TRBJ1-2 - TRBV4-3 TGCGCCAGCAGCCAAGCTGGGGGCGATGGCTACACCTTC CASSQAGGDGYTF
- TRBJ2-1 - TRBV10-2 TGCGCCAGCAGTTCTAAAAACGGGCAGTTCTTC CASSSKNGQFF
- TRBJ2-3 - TRBV6-1 TGTGCCAGCAGTCCACACACAAATACGCAGTATTTT CASSPHTNTQYF
- TRBJ2-1 TRBD2 TRBV19 TGTGCCAGTAGTATAGATTCCAGACTAGCGGGAGAGTCCTACAATGAGCAGTTCTTC CASSIDSRLAGESYNEQFF
- TRBJ2-6 - TRBV7-2 TGTGCCAGCAGCTTAATAGGGAACGGGGCCAACGTCCTGACTTTC CASSLIGNGANVLTF
- TRBJ1-3 - TRBV4-2 TGTGCCAGCAGCCAAGACCTCCCTTTGAGCTCTGGAAACACCATATATTTT CASSQDLPLSSGNTIYF
few TRBJ2-4 - TRBV5-6 TGTGCCAGCAGCCAGGGAATAGCCAAAAACATTCAGTACTTC CASSQGIAKNIQYF
many TRBJ1-3 TRBD1 TRBV14 TGTGCCAGCAGCCAAGACAGGGGGATCTCTGGAAACACCATATATTTT CASSQDRGISGNTIYF
many TRBJ2-7 - TRBV28 TGTGCCAGCAGCACAGGAGGCGTCTCCTACGAGCAGTACTTC CASSTGGVSYEQYF
few TRBJ2-4 TRBD2 TRBV5-4 TGTGCCAGCAGCTCGGGGGGGGAGTCGAACATTCAGTACTTC CASSSGGESNIQYF
many TRBJ2-2 - TRBV24-1 TGTGCCACCAGATCCGGGACGAACACCGGGGAGCTGTTTTTT CATRSGTNTGELFF
many TRBJ2-3 TRBD1 TRBV28 TGTGCCAGCAGTGAAGCCGGGACAGGGGTAGCAGATACGCAGTATTTT CASSEAGTGVADTQYF
once TRBJ2-7 - TRBV28 TGTGCCAGCAGTTTAATGATGGACTGGTCGTCCGAGCAGTACTTC CASSLMMDWSSEQYF
many TRBJ1-2 TRBD1 TRBV20-1 TGCAGTGCTAGATCCAGGGAGGGGGCTTATGGCTACACCTTC CSARSREGAYGYTF
few TRBJ1-4 - TRBV10-3 TGTGCCATCAGTGATAATGAAAAACTGTTTTTT CAISDNEKLFF
few TRBJ2-1 TRBD1 TRBV5-1 TGCGCCAGCACCCCGGGACAGGGGAGCTCCTACAATGAGCAGTTCTTC CASTPGQGSSYNEQFF
many TRBJ2-3 TRBD1 TRBV27 TGTGCCAGCAGTTTATCCGGGACAGGGGTTTCAGATACGCAGTATTTT CASSLSGTGVSDTQYF
few TRBJ2-3 TRBD2 TRBV20-1 TGCAGTGCTAGAGGGTCTAGCGGAATCACAGATACGCAGTATTTT CSARGSSGITDTQYF
- TRBJ2-7 - TRBV7-2 TGTGCCAGCAGCTTAGACGGCAGGGGGGACGAGCAGTACTTC CASSLDGRGDEQYF
- TRBJ2-3 - TRBV20-1 TGCAGTGCTAGTAGCGGTTACAACACAGATACGCAGTATTTT CSASSGYNTDTQYF
many TRBJ1-5 TRBD1 TRBV19 TGTGCCAGTACGGGGGAACAGGGGGCCCAGCCCCAGCATTTT CASTGEQGAQPQHF